A single sample gave rise to the 6 T cell receptor beta chains below, sequenced in a study of blood T cell dynamics during melanoma immunotherapy. This sample's time point: week 3, after first cycle of checkpoint inhibitor. Clones were sequenced by immunoSEQ multiplex PCR, and TCRdb holds only the in-frame ones, with some missing. The table has roughly 10,000 clones, around 90% seen once. The sample consisted of blood, taken from a patient treated with checkpoint blockade. Source of these receptors: a human donor with melanoma.

V and J are TRBV10-3 and TRBJ2-1; 11 bases align to TRBD2. Germline assignment: CDR1 ENHRY and CDR2 SYGVKD. V lost 8 bases to trimming and J lost 7 bases; unmatched junction nucleotides: 10. This CDR3 contains 15 residues. Written as DNA, the CDR3 is TGTGCCATCCGGCCCCTAGCGGGAGGTAGGAATGAGCAGTTCTTC. Protein sequence: CAIRPLAGGRNEQFF.

The chain is built from TRBV18 and TRBJ1-1, with D uncertain. CDR3 length equals 15 residues. The V end was cut by 3 bases, the J end by 2 bases, with 13 bases between. The germline V gene encodes CDR1 KGHSH and CDR2 LQKENI. The CDR3 sequence is CASSPPVGTNTEAFF. CDR3 bases: TGTGCCAGCTCACCCCCGGTGGGAACCAACACTGAAGCTTTCTTT. Filled out from reference TRBV18 and TRBJ1-1, the complete variable domain reads NAGVMQNPRHLVRRRGQEARLRCSPMKGHSHVYWYRQLPEEGLKFMVYLQKENIIDESGMPKERFSAEFPKEGPSILRIQQVVRGDSAAYFCASSPPVGTNTEAFFGQGTRLTVV.

The chain employs TRBV7-8 and TRBJ1-2; D not certain. Germline V gene sequence: CDR1 SGHVS, CDR2 FQNEAQ. The germline V and J ends were trimmed by 5 bases and 2 bases, with 15 bases remaining between them. The CDR3 length is 15 residues. CDR3 bases: TGTGCCAGCAGCGGAGCTGGGTGGATCAACTATGGCTACACCTTC. It translates to CASSGAGWINYGYTF.

The chain has TRBV5-1 and TRBJ2-1, with 9 bases aligning to TRBD2. This CDR3 is built from 16 residues. After removal of 1 base from V and 4 bases from J, the junction contained 6 bases not matched to a gene. CDR1 SGHRS and CDR2 YFSETQ come from the germline V gene. CDR3 nucleotides: TGCGCCAGCAGCTTGTGGGCGGGAGGGCCTTACAATGAGCAGTTCTTC. This translates into CASSLWAGGPYNEQFF.

In its sample, this clone was seen once. The V gene is TRBV19, the J gene TRBJ2-7; 9 bases fit TRBD2. The V segment lost 8 bases and the J segment 0 bases; nucleotides outside the gene matches: 5. Germline-derived CDR1 and CDR2 are LNHDA and SQIVND (reference sequence). There are 14 residues in the CDR3. DNA of the CDR3: TGTGCCAGTCGCCCGCGGGGGGGCTCCTACGAGCAGTACTTC. Residues: CASRPRGGSYEQYF.

V and J are TRBV27 and TRBJ1-6; TRBD1 matches 9 bases. CDR3 length: 14 amino acids. Losses at the gene ends were 6 bases for V and 10 bases for J; bases not matched to a gene: 7. CDR1 MNHEY and CDR2 SMNVEV come from the germline V gene (reference sequence). The CDR3 reads CASRPGQGSSPLHF. The CDR3 coding sequence is TGTGCCAGCAGGCCCGGACAGGGGAGCTCACCCCTCCACTTT.